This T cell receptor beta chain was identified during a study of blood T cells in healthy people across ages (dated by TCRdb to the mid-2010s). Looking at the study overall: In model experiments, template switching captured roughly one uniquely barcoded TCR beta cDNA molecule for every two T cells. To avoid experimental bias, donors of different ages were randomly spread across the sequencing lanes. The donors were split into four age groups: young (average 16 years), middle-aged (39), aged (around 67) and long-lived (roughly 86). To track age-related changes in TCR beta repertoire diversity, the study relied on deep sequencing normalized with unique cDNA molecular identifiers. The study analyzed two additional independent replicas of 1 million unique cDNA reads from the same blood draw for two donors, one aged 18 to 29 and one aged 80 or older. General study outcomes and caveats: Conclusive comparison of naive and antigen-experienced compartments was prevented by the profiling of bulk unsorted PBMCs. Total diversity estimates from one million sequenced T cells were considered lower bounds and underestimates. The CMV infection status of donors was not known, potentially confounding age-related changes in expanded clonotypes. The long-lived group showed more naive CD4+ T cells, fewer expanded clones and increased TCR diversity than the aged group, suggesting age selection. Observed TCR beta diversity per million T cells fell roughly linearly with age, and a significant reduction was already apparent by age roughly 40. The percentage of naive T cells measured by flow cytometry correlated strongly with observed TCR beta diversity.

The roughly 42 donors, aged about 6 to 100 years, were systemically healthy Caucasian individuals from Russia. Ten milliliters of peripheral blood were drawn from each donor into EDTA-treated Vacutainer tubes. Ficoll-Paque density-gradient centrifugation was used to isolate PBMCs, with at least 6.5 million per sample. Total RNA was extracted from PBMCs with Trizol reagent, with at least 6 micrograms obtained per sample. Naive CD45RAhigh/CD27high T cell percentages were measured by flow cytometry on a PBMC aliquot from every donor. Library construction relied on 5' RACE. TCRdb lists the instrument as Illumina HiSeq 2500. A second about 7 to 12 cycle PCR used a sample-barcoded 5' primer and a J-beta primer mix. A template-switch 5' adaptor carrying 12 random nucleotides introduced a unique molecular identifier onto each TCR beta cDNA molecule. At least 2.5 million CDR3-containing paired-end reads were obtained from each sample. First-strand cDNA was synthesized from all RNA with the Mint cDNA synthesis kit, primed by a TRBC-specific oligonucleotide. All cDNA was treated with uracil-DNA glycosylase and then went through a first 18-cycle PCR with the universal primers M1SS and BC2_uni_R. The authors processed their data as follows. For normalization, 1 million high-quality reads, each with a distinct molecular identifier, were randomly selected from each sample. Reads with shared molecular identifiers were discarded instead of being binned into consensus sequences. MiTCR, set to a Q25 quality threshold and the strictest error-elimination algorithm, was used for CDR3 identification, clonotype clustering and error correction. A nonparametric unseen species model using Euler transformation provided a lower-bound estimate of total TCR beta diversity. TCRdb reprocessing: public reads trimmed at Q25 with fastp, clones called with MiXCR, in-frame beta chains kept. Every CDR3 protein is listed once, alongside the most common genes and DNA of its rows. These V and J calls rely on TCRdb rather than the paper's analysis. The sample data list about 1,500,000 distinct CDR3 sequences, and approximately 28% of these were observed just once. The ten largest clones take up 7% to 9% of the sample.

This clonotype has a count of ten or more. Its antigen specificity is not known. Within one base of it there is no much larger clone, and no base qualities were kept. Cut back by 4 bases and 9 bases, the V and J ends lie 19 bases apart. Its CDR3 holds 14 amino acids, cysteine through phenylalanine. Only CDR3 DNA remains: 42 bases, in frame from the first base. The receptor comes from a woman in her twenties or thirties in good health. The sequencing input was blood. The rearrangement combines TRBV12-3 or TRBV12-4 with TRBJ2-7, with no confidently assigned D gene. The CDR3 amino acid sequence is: CASSSTRVLRRQYF. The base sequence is TGTGCCAGCAGTTCCACCCGGGTCCTCCGGCGGCAGTACTTC.